This T cell receptor (beta chain) was sequenced during a study of CD8+ T cells in alopecia areata. V was pared by 0 bases and J by 0 bases, with 7 bases between. This CDR3 is built from 15 residues. The germline V gene has CDR1 SGHRS and CDR2 YFSETQ. CD25+CD127- cells were obtained by sorting CD4+ cells, for roughly five patients. cDNA serving as the sequencing template came from extracted, reverse transcribed RNA. Measured with immunoSEQ multiplex PCR; TCRdb has only the in-frame clones, and not every one. This table has around 35,000 clones, around 50% appearing once. The sequencing input was CD4+ Tregs sorted from blood. The chain joins TRBV5-1 to TRBJ1-5; TRBD1 is a possible D gene (5 bases). The receptor was derived from a human donor with alopecia areata. The CDR3 nucleotides are TGCGCCAGCAGCTTGGAGGGGTATAGCAATCAGCCCCAGCATTTT. This encodes CASSLEGYSNQPQHF. The complete variable domain, with remaining parts taken from reference TRBV5-1 and TRBJ1-5, reads KAGVTQTPRYLIKTRGQQVTLSCSPISGHRSVSWYQQTPGQGLQFLFEYFSETQRNKGNFPGRFSGRQFSNSRSEMNVSTLELGDSALYLCASSLEGYSNQPQHFGDGTRLSIL.